Listed below are T cell receptor beta chains from one sample, sequenced in a study of blood T cell repertoires in COVID-19. The repertoire was sequenced with immunoSEQ multiplex PCR; TCRdb's copy has only in-frame clones and lacks some. The table records 150,000 to 200,000 clones, 81% of them present only once. The sequenced sample consisted of peripheral blood. All receptors derive from an elderly woman with COVID-19, enrolled during active disease. The CDR3 runs from the conserved cysteine through the conserved F or W. D genes are given only for firm matches. Part of the rows lack a size; the others show once, few, many or a class for expanded clones.

abundance	v_gene	d_gene	j_gene	CDR3aa	CDR3nt
NA	TRBV6-1	NA	TRBJ2-7	CASSEWADSYEQYF	TGTGCCAGCAGTGAATGGGCAGACTCCTACGAGCAGTACTTC
NA	TRBV4-3	TRBD1	TRBJ1-2	CASSLGGQGYGYTF	TGCGCCAGCAGCCTTGGGGGACAGGGGTATGGCTACACCTTC
NA	TRBV19	TRBD1	TRBJ1-1	CASSIGRGKTEAFF	TGTGCCAGTAGTATAGGCAGGGGGAAGACTGAAGCTTTCTTT
NA	TRBV20-1	NA	TRBJ2-3	CSASIGSNADTQYF	TGCAGTGCTAGTATAGGGAGCAACGCAGATACGCAGTATTTT
NA	TRBV19	TRBD1	TRBJ1-3	CASSIRDSSGNTIYF	TGTGCCAGTAGTATCCGGGACAGCTCTGGAAACACCATATATTTT
once	TRBV7-9	TRBD1	TRBJ2-7	CASSAADGQGADEQYF	TGTGCCAGCAGCGCGGCAGATGGACAGGGGGCTGACGAGCAGTACTTC
NA	TRBV2	TRBD2	TRBJ2-7	CASSWLGLAGGEQYF	TGTGCCAGCAGTTGGTTGGGACTAGCGGGAGGGGAGCAGTACTTC
NA	TRBV19	NA	TRBJ1-5	CASSIQDNQPQHF	TGTGCCAGTAGTATACAGGATAATCAGCCCCAGCATTTT
NA	TRBV24-1	TRBD1	TRBJ2-5	CATSDYRGPETQYF	TGTGCCACCAGTGATTACAGGGGCCCGGAGACCCAGTACTTC
NA	TRBV19	NA	TRBJ2-5	CASSQSSNPNGLETQYF	TGTGCCAGTAGTCAATCGTCTAACCCTAACGGGTTAGAGACCCAGTACTTC
once	TRBV19	NA	TRBJ1-2	CASEGGDYGYTF	TGTGCCAGCGAGGGGGGGGACTATGGCTACACCTTC
NA	TRBV19	NA	TRBJ1-2	CASSRLGGVYGYTF	TGTGCCAGTAGTAGGCTGGGGGGGGTCTATGGCTACACCTTC
NA	TRBV27	TRBD2	TRBJ2-2	CASSPTSGGLTGELFF	TGTGCCAGCAGTCCGACTAGCGGGGGACTTACCGGGGAGCTGTTTTTT